This T cell receptor (beta chain) comes out of a study of blood T cell repertoires in COVID-19. Study-level information: Both acute and convalescent COVID-19 samples were obtained from the United States, Italy and Spain. T cells, B-cell-depleted T cells, or PBMCs provided the cDNA or gDNA that served as material.

Profiling relied on immunoSEQ multiplex PCR, and the TCRdb table lists in-frame clones only, not all of them. Of around 310,000 clones in the sample, roughly 88% are singletons; the top ten hold roughly 4%. This clone appeared a single time. Germline V gives CDR1 LGHNA, CDR2 YSLEER. The V end was cut by 1 base, the J end by 3 bases, with 9 bases between. This CDR3 region has 14 residues. This receptor was identified in a woman aged 50 to 60 with active or convalescent COVID-19. V gene TRBV4-3 combines with J gene TRBJ1-2, with a possible D match to TRBD1 (6 bases). The specimen was peripheral blood. The CDR3 DNA reads as TGCGCCAGCAGCCAAGCCAGGGGAGACTATGGCTACACCTTC. It is translated as CASSQARGDYGYTF.